A selection of T cell receptor beta chains follows, all from one sample in a study of cytomegalovirus exposure and HLA in healthy donors. Assay: immunoSEQ multiplex PCR; the TCRdb copy retains only in-frame clones and omits some. This sample carries approximately 89,000 clones, about two thirds of them seen once, and the ten largest clones take less than 1.5%. Source material: PBMCs. These receptors were collected from a female donor in good health and CMV-seronegative. Both conserved end residues are part of each CDR3. D genes are given only for firm matches. A row's size may be missing; if present it is once, few, many or a size class.

j_call | d_call | clone_size | v_call | cdr3_nt | cdr3_aa
TRBJ1-2 | NA | NA | TRBV19 | TGTGCCAGTACCCTGGGAGGCTATGGCTACACCTTC | CASTLGGYGYTF
TRBJ2-3 | TRBD2 | NA | TRBV29-1 | TGCAGCGTTGTGGGACTAGCGGGAGGGACAGATACGCAGTATTTT | CSVVGLAGGTDTQYF
TRBJ2-7 | NA | few | TRBV4-3 | TGCGCCAGCAGCCAAGATCTCCGGGGGAACTACGAGCAGTACTTC | CASSQDLRGNYEQYF
TRBJ2-3 | NA | NA | TRBV28 | TGTGCCAGCAGGCGACTAGAATTGGCGCAGTATTTT | CASRRLELAQYF
TRBJ2-2 | NA | NA | TRBV6-1 | TGTGCCAGCAGTGAGAGAGAGAACACCGGGGAGCTGTTTTTT | CASSERENTGELFF
TRBJ1-1 | NA | few | TRBV6-1 | TGTGCCAGCAGTGAAGACGGGGGGCTGAACACTGAAGCTTTCTTT | CASSEDGGLNTEAFF
TRBJ2-7 | NA | NA | TRBV28 | TGTGCCAGCAGTTTCGTATCGACAGCCTCCTACGAGCAGTACTTC | CASSFVSTASYEQYF
TRBJ2-5 | TRBD1 | once | TRBV5-1 | TGCGCCAGCAGCTTGTTCCAGGGGGTAAGGGGCCAAGAGACCCAGTACTTC | CASSLFQGVRGQETQYF
TRBJ1-1 | TRBD1 | NA | TRBV10-3 | TGTGCCATCAGTGGGACAGGGGGTAACACTGAAGCTTTCTTT | CAISGTGGNTEAFF
TRBJ2-3 | TRBD2 | NA | TRBV9 | TGTGCCAGCAGCTCCCAACATCCGACTAGCGGGACTTTTAGGGATACGCAGTATTTT | CASSSQHPTSGTFRDTQYF
TRBJ1-1 | NA | once | TRBV14 | TGTGCCAGCAGCATACAGTCGAACACTGAAGCTTTCTTT | CASSIQSNTEAFF
TRBJ2-7 | TRBD1 | once | TRBV27 | TGTGCCAGCAGTTCCGGACAGGCGCTCTCCTACGAGCAGTACTTC | CASSSGQALSYEQYF
TRBJ2-3 | NA | NA | TRBV13 | TGTGCCAGCAGCCCCCCCCACGAGGGGGACACAGATACGCAGTATTTT | CASSPPHEGDTDTQYF
TRBJ2-5 | NA | NA | TRBV15 | TGTGCCACCAGCAGAGTCCCGACAGTAGAAGAGACCCAGTACTTC | CATSRVPTVEETQYF
TRBJ2-3 | TRBD1 | once | TRBV6-5 | TGTGCCAGCAATCAGGACAGGGCATCAGATACGCAGTATTTT | CASNQDRASDTQYF
TRBJ2-5 | TRBD2 | NA | TRBV9 | TGTGCCAGCAGCAAAAAAGGGACTATCGAGACCCAGTACTTC | CASSKKGTIETQYF
TRBJ1-1 | NA | NA | TRBV7-9 | TGTGCCGGCATTGCAGTCACTGAAGCTTTCTTT | CAGIAVTEAFF
TRBJ1-2 | TRBD1 | NA | TRBV29-1 | TGCAGCGTCTTCCCGGGACAGGGAGGCTATGGCTACACCTTC | CSVFPGQGGYGYTF
TRBJ2-7 | NA | NA | TRBV11-3 | TGTGCCAGCAGCGGTCGCGGATACGAGCAGTACTTC | CASSGRGYEQYF
TRBJ2-5 | TRBD2 | NA | TRBV19 | TGTGCCAGTAGTGGAGGCGGGGGAGAGACCCAGTACTTC | CASSGGGGETQYF
TRBJ2-7 | TRBD1 | NA | TRBV6-5 | TGTGCCAGCAGTTACGAGGACAGGGGTCTTTACGAGCAGTACTTC | CASSYEDRGLYEQYF
TRBJ2-5 | TRBD2 | NA | TRBV5-1 | TGCGCCAGCAGCTATCTAGCGGGGGGCCAAGAGACCCAGTACTTC | CASSYLAGGQETQYF
TRBJ1-4 | TRBD1 | few | TRBV7-2 | TGTGCCAGCAGCAGGACAGGGGGGACGGCTAATGAAAAACTGTTTTTT | CASSRTGGTANEKLFF
TRBJ2-7 | NA | once | TRBV27 | TGTGCCAGCAGTTTATACCCGCCCGGGACACCCTACGAGCAGTACTTC | CASSLYPPGTPYEQYF
TRBJ2-3 | TRBD2 | NA | TRBV7-9 | TGTGCCAGCAGCTTGACCCCCGGGACTAGCGGTAGCACAGATACGCAGTATTTT | CASSLTPGTSGSTDTQYF
TRBJ2-2 | NA | NA | TRBV7-9 | TGTTCCAGCAGCTTATGGGAGGCAGGGATGGACGGGGAGCTGTTTTTT | CSSSLWEAGMDGELFF
TRBJ1-1 | NA | NA | TRBV7-6 | TGTGCCAGCAGCTTCGAGGATAACACTGAAGCTTTCTTT | CASSFEDNTEAFF
TRBJ1-2 | NA | few | TRBV5-1 | TGCGCCAGCACCTGGGGCGGAGACTATGGCTACACCTTC | CASTWGGDYGYTF
TRBJ2-3 | TRBD2 | NA | TRBV27 | TGTGCCAGCAGTCCTCTAGCGGGAGCGGTAGATACGCAGTATTTT | CASSPLAGAVDTQYF
TRBJ2-2 | NA | NA | TRBV14 | TGTGCCAGCAGCCAAGCTAGCACCGGGGAGCTGTTTTTT | CASSQASTGELFF
TRBJ1-6 | NA | NA | TRBV28 | TGTGCCAGCAGTACAAACAGGGTTTGGAATTCACCCCTCCACTTT | CASSTNRVWNSPLHF
TRBJ2-4 | TRBD2 | NA | TRBV30 | TGTGCCACGGAGGTAGCGGGGGACATTCAGTACTTC | CATEVAGDIQYF
TRBJ2-2 | NA | few | TRBV7-9 | TGTGCCAGCAGCTTCAAAGGGGGCACCGGGGAGCTGTTTTTT | CASSFKGGTGELFF
TRBJ2-2 | TRBD2 | NA | TRBV9 | TGTGCCAGCAGCGTAGGAATAGCGGGGAACACCGGGGAGCTGTTTTTT | CASSVGIAGNTGELFF
TRBJ2-3 | TRBD2 | once | TRBV28 | TGTGCCAGCAGTGAAGATCCTTTCGCCCGGGGACTAGCGGGAAAGGGCGCCACAGATACGCAGTATTTT | CASSEDPFARGLAGKGATDTQYF
TRBJ1-5 | TRBD1 | NA | TRBV12-5 | TGTGCTAGTGGTTTGGCAGGGGGGATCAATCAGCCCCAGCATTTT | CASGLAGGINQPQHF
TRBJ2-7 | TRBD1 | NA | TRBV10-3 | TGTGCCATCAGTACCGGACAGGGCTACGAGCAGTACTTC | CAISTGQGYEQYF
TRBJ1-1 | NA | NA | TRBV9 | TGTGCCAGCAGCGTAATTGGGCCCACTGAAGCTTTCTTT | CASSVIGPTEAFF
TRBJ2-1 | NA | NA | TRBV7-3 | TGTGCCAGCAGCTTAAGTCCAGGAATTAATGAGCAGTTCTTC | CASSLSPGINEQFF
TRBJ1-2 | NA | once | TRBV27 | TGTGCCAGCAGTTTAGGGGGCGACTATGGCTACACCTTC | CASSLGGDYGYTF
TRBJ1-1 | NA | once | TRBV7-9 | TGTGCCAGCAGGGTCGGGACTGAAGCTTTCTTT | CASRVGTEAFF
TRBJ2-3 | NA | few | TRBV30 | TGTGCCTGCCGGGACACAGATACGCAGTATTTT | CACRDTDTQYF